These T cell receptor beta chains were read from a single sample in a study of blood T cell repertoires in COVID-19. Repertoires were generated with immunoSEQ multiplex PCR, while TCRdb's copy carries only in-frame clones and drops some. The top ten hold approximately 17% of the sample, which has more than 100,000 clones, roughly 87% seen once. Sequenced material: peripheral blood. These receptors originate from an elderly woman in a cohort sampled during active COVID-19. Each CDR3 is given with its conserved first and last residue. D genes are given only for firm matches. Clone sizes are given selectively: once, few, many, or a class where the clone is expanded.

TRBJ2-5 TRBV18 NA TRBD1 TGTGCCAGCTCACCGGTCGGGACAGGCCTCCAAGAGACCCAGTACTTC CASSPVGTGLQETQYF
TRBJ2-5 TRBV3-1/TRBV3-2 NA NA TGTGCCAGCAGCCACCGGGGCCAAACAGGGGAGACCCAGTACTTC CASSHRGQTGETQYF
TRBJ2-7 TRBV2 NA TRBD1 TGTGCCACCGCGGGACAGGGGGTCGGGGAGCAGTACTTC CATAGQGVGEQYF
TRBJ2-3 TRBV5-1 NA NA TGCGCCAGCAGCTTGCGGGGGGCCCTCACAGATACGCAGTATTTT CASSLRGALTDTQYF
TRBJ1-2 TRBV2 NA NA TGTGCCAGCCGTGCCCAAACCGTAGGACAGTTAGGCTACACCTTC CASRAQTVGQLGYTF
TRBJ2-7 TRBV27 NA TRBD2 TGTGCCAGCAGAGACCCGGCTAGCGGCTCCTACGAGCAGTACTTC CASRDPASGSYEQYF
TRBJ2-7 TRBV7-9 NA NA TGTGCCAGCAGCTCGAGGGTGAGCTCCTACGAGCAGTACTTC CASSSRVSSYEQYF
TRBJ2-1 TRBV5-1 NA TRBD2 TGCGCCAGCAGCTCCTCTGTTGGGACTAGCGGGGGTAAGAGCTCCTACAATGAGCAGTTCTTC CASSSSVGTSGGKSSYNEQFF
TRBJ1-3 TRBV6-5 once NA TGTGCCAGCAGTTACTCAACAGGAAACACCATATATTTT CASSYSTGNTIYF
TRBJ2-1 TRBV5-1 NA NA TGCGCCAGCAGCCAGGGCACACTGCCCAAGGGTGAGCAGTTCTTC CASSQGTLPKGEQFF
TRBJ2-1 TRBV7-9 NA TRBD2 TGTGCCAGCAGCCCGTTTACCGGGACTAAAAGCTCCTACAATGAGCAGTTCTTC CASSPFTGTKSSYNEQFF
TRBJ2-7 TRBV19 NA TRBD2 TGTGCCAGTAGTCTGTTAGCGGGAGGGCCCTACGAGCAGTACTTC CASSLLAGGPYEQYF
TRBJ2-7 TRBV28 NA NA TGTGCCAGCAGTAATCAGGGGCTTCGGGAGCAGTACTTC CASSNQGLREQYF
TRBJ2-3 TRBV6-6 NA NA TGTGCCAGCAGCCTAGGTGCCTCCACAGATACGCAGTATTTT CASSLGASTDTQYF
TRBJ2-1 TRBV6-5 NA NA TGTGCCAGCAGACCTAGCGGGCCCAGGGGGGAGCAGTTCTTC CASRPSGPRGEQFF
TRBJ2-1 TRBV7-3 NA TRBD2 TGTGCCAGCAGCTTAAGCGGGGGGCAGAAACTAGATGAGCAGTTCTTC CASSLSGGQKLDEQFF
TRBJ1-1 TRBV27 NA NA TGTGCCAGCAGTTTAAGTACACCGCCGACTGAAGCTTTCTTT CASSLSTPPTEAFF
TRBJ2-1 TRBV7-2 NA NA TGTGCCAGCAGCTTAGCGGTGGGACTTAATGAGCAGTTCTTC CASSLAVGLNEQFF
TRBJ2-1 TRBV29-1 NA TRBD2 TGCAGCGGGGGAGGACTAGCGTACCTTAGAAATGAGCAGTTCTTC CSGGGLAYLRNEQFF
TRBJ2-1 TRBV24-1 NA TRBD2 TGTGCCACCTCCCTAGCGGGGGGGAATGAGCAGTTCTTC CATSLAGGNEQFF
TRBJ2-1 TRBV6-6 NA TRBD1 TGTGCCAGCAGCTGGACAGGGGATGAGCAGTTCTTC CASSWTGDEQFF
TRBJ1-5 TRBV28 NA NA TGTGCCAGCAACGTGGACTCTCAGCCCCAGCATTTT CASNVDSQPQHF
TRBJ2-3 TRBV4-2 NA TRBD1 TGTGCCAGCAGCCAAGATCACAGGGGGCATAAGACAGATACGCAGTATTTT CASSQDHRGHKTDTQYF
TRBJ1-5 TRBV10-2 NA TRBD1 TGCGCCAGCAGTGAGTCGGGACAGGGAGGACAGCCCCAGCATTTT CASSESGQGGQPQHF
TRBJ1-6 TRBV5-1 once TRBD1 TGCGCCAGCAGCCACTCAGGGGGGAATTCACCCCTCCACTTT CASSHSGGNSPLHF
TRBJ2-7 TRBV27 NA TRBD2 TGTGCCAGCAGTTTCGGGACTAGCGGGGTCAGGTCAGCCTACGAGCAGTACTTC CASSFGTSGVRSAYEQYF
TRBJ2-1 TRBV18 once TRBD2 TGTGCCAGCTCAATGGGACTAGCTTCCAATGAGCAGTTCTTC CASSMGLASNEQFF
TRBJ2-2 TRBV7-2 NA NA TGTGCCAGCAGCCTAGTTTTCGCGAACACCGGGGAGCTGTTTTTT CASSLVFANTGELFF
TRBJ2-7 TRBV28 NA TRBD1 TGTGCCTTGGGCAGGGGGTTAGTCTACGAGCAGTACTTC CALGRGLVYEQYF